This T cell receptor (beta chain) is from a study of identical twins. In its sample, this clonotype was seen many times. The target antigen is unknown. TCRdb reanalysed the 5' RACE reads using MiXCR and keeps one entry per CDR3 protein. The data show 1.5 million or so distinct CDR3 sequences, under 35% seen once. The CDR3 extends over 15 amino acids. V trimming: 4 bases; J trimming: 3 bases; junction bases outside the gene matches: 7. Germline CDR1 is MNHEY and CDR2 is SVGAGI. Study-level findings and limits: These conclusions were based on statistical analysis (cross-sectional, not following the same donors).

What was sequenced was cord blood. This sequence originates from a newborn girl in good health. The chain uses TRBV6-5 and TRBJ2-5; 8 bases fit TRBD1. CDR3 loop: CASSSGTGAKETQYF. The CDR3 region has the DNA TGTGCCAGCAGTTCCGGGACAGGAGCCAAAGAGACCCAGTACTTC.